This section outlines one T cell receptor (beta chain) sequence together with its context. Its specificity is not known. Profiled with immunoSEQ multiplex PCR; TCRdb holds only in-frame clones, not every one. The data show around 150,000 clones, 90% to 95% seen once. Sampling of blood occurred at baseline, cycle 4 day 1, and cycle 7 day 1. The data were obtained in a study of OX40 agonist ivuxolimab in advanced cancers. Study-level background: Participants averaged approximately 60 years of age (range 23 to 79) and were roughly 80% male. Prior anti-PD-1, anti-PD-L1 or anti-CTLA-4 therapy was allowed; 40% had some. Broader study findings: More expanded clones were found, on average, in CD8+ than in CD4+ T cells.

Per germline, CDR1 SEHNR and CDR2 FQNEAQ (reference sequence). The length of the CDR3 is 13 residues. The V and J ends lost 3 bases and 6 bases respectively, with 12 bases between them. The sequence derives from an adult with an advanced solid tumor such as melanoma, head and neck, liver or kidney cancer. The starting material was CD4+ or CD8+ T cells sorted from blood, obtained in a trial of the OX40 agonist ivuxolimab. V and J are TRBV7-9 and TRBJ2-7; possible D gene TRBD2, 5 bases. In nucleotides, the CDR3 is TGTGCCAGCAGCTTCGAGGGCCCAGGCGAGCAGTACTTC. Its translation: CASSFEGPGEQYF.